Listed below are T cell receptor beta chains from one sample, sequenced in a study of cytomegalovirus exposure and HLA in healthy donors. The method was immunoSEQ multiplex PCR; TCRdb's version includes in-frame clones alone and lacks a portion of them. The table lists 180,000 or so clones, roughly 77% of them singletons. Sequencing input: PBMCs. These receptor sequences come from a woman aged 25 to 39 in good health and CMV-seropositive. CDR3s leave out the opening cysteine and the closing phenylalanine or tryptophan. Fields, in order: D gene, V gene, CDR3 protein. The D gene is left open where the match is weak.

>.|TRBV29-1
SVEDPIASGNYEQY
>TRBD1|TRBV28
ASSSDRGISPLH
>.|TRBV7-8
ASSTRVENTEAF
>TRBD1|TRBV4-2
ASDPGTGIGYT
>.|TRBV5-5
ASSLVGGVMTGELF
>TRBD2|TRBV5-6
ASSLDGAGGLSYEQY
>.|TRBV5-5
ASSLPGGETQY
>TRBD1|TRBV5-4
ASSSTGTGDEKLF
>.|TRBV12-5
ASGWTDLQPQH
>.|TRBV5-6
ASSLGPGQGNTEAF
>.|TRBV4-1
ASSQKGTGSDGEANEKLF
>.|TRBV4-1
ASSRSGLPGYGYT
>TRBD1|TRBV10-2
ASRPSDRGRAGGYT
>TRBD1|TRBV30
AWSRGQGAQPQH
>.|TRBV21-1
ASSKGAPSSYNEQF
>.|TRBV5-5
ASSLAGGSGNTIY
>TRBD1|TRBV2
ASRPDRGFNQPQH
>TRBD2|TRBV7-2
ASSLVRGATYEQY
>.|TRBV6-4
ASSDRRGRKANTIY
>.|TRBV7-8
ASSLDRAGNTIY
>TRBD1|TRBV10-2
ATQLLTGRETQY
>.|TRBV2
ASSPERSSYNEQF
>.|TRBV4-1
ASSPGITRGSAKNIQY
>TRBD2|TRBV28
ASSFVLFRVAGGHSSYEQY
>.|TRBV10-1
ASSDKQDSNQPQH
>TRBD1|TRBV5-4
ASSRSGTGGASGANVLT
>TRBD2|TRBV6-6
ASSSGGGPRADTQY
>.|TRBV19
ASRAPGLINQPQH
>.|TRBV9
ASSVDGTYEQY
>TRBD2|TRBV28
ASSLTRTSSSYEQY
>TRBD1|TRBV7-3
ASSLGQGIADTQY
>TRBD1|TRBV19
ASSLPGGAFGTLYGYT
>.|TRBV11-3
ASSLLRVATGELF
>TRBD1|TRBV12-5
ASGTPRTGEQPQH
>.|TRBV5-1
ASSLGGPYNEQF
>TRBD1|TRBV7-8
ASSWGTGESQPQH
>.|TRBV30
AWSSHEQY
>TRBD1|TRBV5-6
ASSLVGQGFTANEKLF
>.|TRBV21-1
ASSKVDRWDQPQH
>.|TRBV5-1
ASSPNNHADTQY
>.|TRBV5-1
ASTLNGELNSGNTIY
>.|TRBV2
ASSPQGGQPQH
>TRBD2|TRBV4-2
ASSQVTGGPGNEQF
>.|TRBV4-2
ASSQDDGGDDIAKNIQY
>.|TRBV27
ARAPRETQY
>TRBD1|TRBV7-9
ASSSPQGSLYGYT
>.|TRBV11-1
ASSLSRYYGYT
>.|TRBV10-3
AISDEAGGGSNQPQH
>.|TRBV6-1
ASSEVVGGATQETQY
>.|TRBV7-6
ASSLGAPNQPQH
>.|TRBV4-1
ASSQGRRLYNSPLH
>.|TRBV18
ASSPYGGRTGELF
>.|TRBV6-1
ASSGVLGTQSYEQY
>TRBD1|TRBV19
ASSWTGSDTQY
>.|TRBV2
ASLGGLSSYEQY
>TRBD1|TRBV27
ASSLGQGATSGYT
>TRBD1|TRBV5-8
ASSLAQGVSNQPQH